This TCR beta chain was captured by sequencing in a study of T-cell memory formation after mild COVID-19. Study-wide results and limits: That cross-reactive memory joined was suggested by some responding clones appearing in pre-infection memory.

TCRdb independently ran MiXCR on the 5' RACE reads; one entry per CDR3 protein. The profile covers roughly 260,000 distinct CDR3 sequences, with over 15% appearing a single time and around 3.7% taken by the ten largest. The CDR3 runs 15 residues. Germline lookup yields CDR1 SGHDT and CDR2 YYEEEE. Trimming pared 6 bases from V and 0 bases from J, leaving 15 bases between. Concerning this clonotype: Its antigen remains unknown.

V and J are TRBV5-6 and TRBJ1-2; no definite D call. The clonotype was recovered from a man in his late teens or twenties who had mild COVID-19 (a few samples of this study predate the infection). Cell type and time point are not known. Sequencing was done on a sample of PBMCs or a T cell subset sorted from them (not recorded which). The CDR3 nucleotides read TGTGCCAGCACCGATCCTCATGGAGCTAACTATGGCTACACCTTC. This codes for CASTDPHGANYGYTF.